One and the same sample provided the 7 T cell receptor beta chains below, sequenced in a study of identifying expanded T cells in peripheral blood. The protocol was immunoSEQ multiplex PCR, while the TCRdb copy is restricted to in-frame clones and leaves out a portion. The profile covers more than 65,000 clones, with 70% to 90% appearing a single time and approximately 2.8% taken by the ten largest. Sequencing used blood. All receptors come from a person between 18 and 75 years old in good health.

J is TRBJ2-2 and V is TRBV7-9; a possible D gene is TRBD2 (6 bases). The CDR3 has 13 amino acids. The V end lost 5 bases, the J end lost 6 bases, and 10 bases lay between the germline ends. Looked up from germline, CDR1 is SEHNR and CDR2 is FQNEAQ (reference sequence). The CDR3 nucleotides read TGTGCCAGCAGCCCCGGACTATCCGGGGAGCTGTTTTTT. Translating gives CASSPGLSGELFF.

The V and J genes are TRBV18 and TRBJ2-5; a weak D match, TRBD2 (6 bases). CDR3 length: 13 amino acids. CDR1 KGHSH and CDR2 LQKENI come from the germline V gene. The V and J ends lost 3 bases and 4 bases respectively, with 9 bases between them. CDR3 protein: CASSPLGGETQYF. Here the CDR3 DNA reads TGTGCCAGCTCACCGCTCGGGGGAGAGACCCAGTACTTC.

This clone was recorded a few times. The J gene is TRBJ2-1, the V gene TRBV11-2; D unresolved. Trimming shortened V by 5 bases and J by 0 bases, and 11 bases separated the two germline ends. From germline, CDR1 is SGHAT and CDR2 FQNNGV. The CDR3 totals 15 residues. CDR3 in DNA: TGTGCCAGCAGCCAGGACCTGAGCTCCTACAATGAGCAGTTCTTC. It is translated as CASSQDLSSYNEQFF.

V usage is TRBV6-1 and J usage is TRBJ2-7; tentatively, D is TRBD2 (7 bases). This CDR3 is 14 amino acids long. Trimming left V 5 bases short and J 6 bases short, with 17 bases between. The germline V gene has CDR1 MNHNS and CDR2 SASEGT. The CDR3 DNA reads as TGTGCCAGCAGTTGGGGGGCGGGGGCGCGCGAGCAGTACTTC. This codes for CASSWGAGAREQYF.

The chain combines TRBV27 with TRBJ2-3; 12 nucleotides match TRBD2. J was trimmed by 4 bases and V by 1 base; bases with no gene match: 6. Germline V gene data show CDR1 as MNHEY and CDR2 as SMNVEV (reference sequence). The CDR3 has 17 amino acids. The CDR3 DNA follows: TGTGCCAGCAGTTTATACCCACTAGCGGGAGGTCCAGATACGCAGTATTTT. It translates to CASSLYPLAGGPDTQYF.

The chain has TRBV5-3 and TRBJ2-1; D is unclear. TRBV5-3 qualifies as an ORF whose function is uncertain. V dropped 6 bases and J dropped 3 bases, with 4 bases sitting between them. This CDR3 comprises 11 residues. Here the CDR3 reads CARIIYNEQFF. The CDR3, as DNA: TGTGCCAGAATCATCTACAATGAGCAGTTCTTC.

For the CDR3, the DNA is TGTGCCTGGGCAGGGCATAATGAGCAGTTCTTC. Translation gives CAWAGHNEQFF. This chain uses TRBV30 with TRBJ2-1; a possible D gene is TRBD1 (5 bases). Germline V gene sequence: CDR1 GTSNPN, CDR2 SVGIG (reference sequence). Trimming cost V 5 bases and J 7 bases, with 9 bases left between them. There are 11 residues in the CDR3.